Below are 7 T cell receptor beta chains sequenced from a single sample in a study of graft-versus-host responses after intestinal transplantation. These receptors are not linked to any known antigen. Assay used: immunoSEQ multiplex PCR; TCRdb lists only in-frame clones, some missing. The table includes 100,000 to 120,000 clones, 90% to 95% detected once. The sample here was unstimulated CD8+ T cells sorted from spleen or lymph node cells, taken before intestinal transplant. The receptors here all came from a human donor who received an intestinal transplant.

V and J are TRBV28 and TRBJ2-7; 8 nucleotides line up with TRBD1. Trimming removed 4 bases from V and 4 bases from J; junction bases left unmatched: 18. The CDR3 spans 18 residues. CDR1 is MDHEN and CDR2 is SYDVKM in the germline V gene. The CDR3 DNA is TGTGCCAGCAGTTCGAGTCTTCTTAAACAGGGGGTAGTTTACGAGCAGTACTTC. This translates into CASSSSLLKQGVVYEQYF.

This rearrangement joins TRBV11-2 to TRBJ1-2; unclear D gene. The CDR3 contains 17 residues. The germline gives CDR1 SGHAT, CDR2 FQNNGV. Trimming removed 1 base at V and 2 bases at J, with 17 bases between. The CDR3 DNA reads as TGTGCCAGCAGCTTAGCCCCTGGGGTGTCTGTGAACTATGGCTACACCTTC. This encodes CASSLAPGVSVNYGYTF.

This clone was seen a few times. The chain links TRBV28 to TRBJ1-1, with D unclear. Trimming took 1 base from V and 0 from J, leaving 9 bases between them. The CDR3 consists of 15 residues. Germline loops: CDR1 MDHEN, CDR2 SYDVKM. The CDR3 is CASSLFPGLNTEAFF. Written as DNA, the CDR3 is TGTGCCAGCAGTTTATTCCCAGGCCTGAACACTGAAGCTTTCTTT.

On this clone itself: The junction departs from the called germline gene at one end, perhaps through a read error. The V gene is TRBV7-3, the J gene TRBJ2-1; unclear D gene. This CDR3 has 13 residues. In germline, CDR1 is SGHTA, CDR2 FQGTGA. CDR3 coding DNA: TGTGCCAGCAGTTTAAGACGGAACAATGAGCAGTTCTTC. Encoded protein: CASSLRRNNEQFF.

The chain links TRBV7-2 to TRBJ2-7, with D possibly TRBD1 on 5 matching bases. The CDR3 has 14 residues. The V end lost 3 bases, the J end lost 7 bases, and 16 bases lay between the germline ends. Germline values: CDR1 SGHTA, CDR2 FQGNSA. The CDR3 spells CASSFRGPTGEQYF. Here the CDR3 DNA reads TGTGCCAGCAGCTTTAGGGGTCCTACGGGTGAGCAGTACTTC.

V and J are TRBV13 and TRBJ2-2; D is perhaps TRBD1 or TRBD2 (5 bases each). CDR1 and CDR2 from the germline V gene are PRHDT and FYEKMQ (reference sequence). V was trimmed by 5 bases and J by 7 bases, leaving 20 bases between them. The CDR3 extends over 16 amino acids. The CDR3 sequence is CASSPGIGPRGGELFF. The CDR3 bases are TGTGCCAGCAGCCCCGGGATAGGGCCAAGGGGCGGGGAGCTGTTTTTT.

The chain combines TRBV11-2 with TRBJ1-2; D not resolved. Germline values: CDR1 SGHAT, CDR2 FQNNGV. This CDR3 is built from 12 residues. With 7 bases removed from V and 4 bases from J, the gap between germline ends came to 10 bases. Here the CDR3 DNA reads TGTGCCAGCACGGACGGACTCTATGGCTACACCTTC. Its protein is CASTDGLYGYTF.